This T cell receptor (beta chain) comes out of a study of blood T cell repertoires in COVID-19. Profiling relied on immunoSEQ multiplex PCR, and the TCRdb table lists in-frame clones only, not all of them. The sample lists some 500,000 clones, around nine tenths seen once, with 7.8% in the top ten. The CDR3 extends over 9 amino acids. About this clone itself: Germline and junction disagree at one end, which may indicate a read error.

The sequence came from a woman between 50 and 59 years old with COVID-19, enrolled during active disease. The chain recombines TRBV23-1 with TRBJ2-4; D not resolved. TRBV23-1 is classed as an ORF, of uncertain function. The material sequenced was peripheral blood. CDR3 sequence (DNA): TGCGCCAGCAGTCAATCCAGTGTCTTC. Protein product: CASSQSSVF.